Below are 20 T cell receptor beta chains sequenced from a single sample in a study of glioma-infiltrating T cells after dendritic cell vaccination. Assay: immunoSEQ multiplex PCR; the TCRdb copy retains only in-frame clones and omits some. The sample consists of about 90,000 clones, approximately 87% of them appearing once. The sequencing used blood, collected before dendritic cell vaccination. The receptors originated from a human donor with glioblastoma.

This chain uses TRBV5-1 with TRBJ1-1, with a possible D match to TRBD1 (6 bases). The CDR3 contains 14 residues. Germline CDR1 SGHRS, CDR2 YFSETQ. V was shortened by 4 bases and J by 1 base, with 11 bases between the two germline ends. CDR3 in amino acids: CASSTTGSNTEAFF. The DNA for the CDR3 is TGCGCCAGCAGCACCACAGGGTCGAACACTGAAGCTTTCTTT.

The CDR3 coding sequence is TGTGCCAGCTCACGCTTCGAGCGGTTTTTAGAGCAGTACTTC. Translating gives CASSRFERFLEQYF. The chain is built from TRBV18 and TRBJ2-7, with D maybe TRBD2 (5 bases). Between the trimmed V and J ends, which lost 4 bases and 7 bases, there was a span of 17 bases. The CDR3 is 14 amino acids. CDR1 is KGHSH, CDR2 LQKENI, per germline.

V is TRBV7-9 and J is TRBJ1-4, with 10 bases fitting TRBD1. The length of the CDR3 is 15 residues. The trim removed 2 bases at V and 7 bases at J, leaving 4 bases unmatched. CDR1 is SEHNR and CDR2 is FQNEAQ in the germline V gene (reference sequence). CDR3 DNA: TGTGCCAGCAGCTTATTCGGGACAGGGGTTGAAAAACTGTTTTTT. This codes for CASSLFGTGVEKLFF.

This sequence joins TRBV2 and TRBJ2-6, with 9 bases identical to TRBD1. The CDR3 contains 17 residues. The V segment lost 5 bases and the J segment 4 bases; nucleotides outside the gene matches: 9. Germline loops: CDR1 SNHLY, CDR2 FYNNEI. The CDR3 loop is CASSPGTGFTGANVLTF. For the CDR3, the DNA is TGTGCCAGCAGTCCCGGGACAGGGTTTACCGGGGCCAACGTCCTGACTTTC.

The chain joins TRBV6-1 to TRBJ2-5, with D possibly matching TRBD2 (6 bases). The V gene's germline CDR1 is MNHNS and CDR2 SASEGT. V lost 7 bases and J 5 bases, leaving 17 bases between the germline ends. This CDR3 region has 14 residues. Here the CDR3 reads CASTPGSSAETQYF. In DNA, the CDR3 is TGTGCCAGCACCCCGGGGTCTAGCGCGGAGACCCAGTACTTC.

V gene TRBV4-1 combines with J gene TRBJ1-5; 7 nucleotides agree with TRBD1. The ends lost 4 bases at V and 3 bases at J; junction bases unmatched: 6. Germline values: CDR1 MGHRA, CDR2 YSYEKL. There are 15 residues in the CDR3. The CDR3 sequence is CASSLTEGANQPQHF. As DNA, the CDR3 is TGCGCCAGCAGCCTGACCGAGGGGGCCAATCAGCCCCAGCATTTT.

The V gene is TRBV18, the J gene TRBJ1-6; D is undetermined. The germline V gene has CDR1 KGHSH and CDR2 LQKENI. V shed 6 bases and J shed 6 bases, with 15 bases lying between them. The CDR3 contains 15 residues. This CDR3 is CASSLSGVINSPLHF. The CDR3 coding sequence is TGTGCCAGCTCCCTTTCCGGGGTCATTAATTCACCCCTCCACTTT.

V is TRBV2 and J is TRBJ2-3, with D possibly TRBD2 on 6 matching bases. The CDR3 length is 12 residues. The germline gives CDR1 SNHLY, CDR2 FYNNEI. Between the trimmed V and J ends, which lost 0 bases and 14 bases, there was a span of 12 bases. CDR3 amino acids: CASSEAPGLPYF. The CDR3 DNA reads as TGTGCCAGCAGTGAAGCGCCGGGACTCCCGTATTTT.

J is TRBJ1-5 and V is TRBV2; 8 nucleotides agree with TRBD1. The CDR3 runs 14 residues. The germline CDR1 and CDR2 sequences are SNHLY and FYNNEI. V lost 7 bases and J lost 6; bases outside the gene matches: 8. CDR3 sequence reads: CASTKTGEGQPQHF. The CDR3, as DNA: TGTGCCAGCACAAAGACAGGGGAGGGTCAGCCCCAGCATTTT.

The chain couples TRBV5-1 to TRBJ1-2; D might be TRBD1 (5 bases). The CDR3 runs to 12 residues. Germline-derived CDR1 and CDR2 are SGHRS and YFSETQ. V lost 2 bases to trimming and J lost 4 bases, with 6 bases between them. The CDR3 here is CASSLGVYGYTF. The CDR3, as DNA: TGCGCCAGCAGCTTAGGGGTCTATGGCTACACCTTC.

The chain has TRBV2 and TRBJ1-3, with 8 bases identical to TRBD1. This CDR3 spans 13 amino acids. Germline lookup yields CDR1 SNHLY and CDR2 FYNNEI. With 7 bases clipped from V and 4 bases from J, the junction kept 3 bases outside the gene matches. In nucleotides, the CDR3 is TGTGCCAGCACAGGGGGCCGGGGAAACACCATATATTTT. Its protein product is CASTGGRGNTIYF.

The chain has TRBV6-1 and TRBJ1-2; no definite D call. Trimming removed 9 bases at V and 4 bases at J, with 15 bases between. Germline assignment: CDR1 MNHNS and CDR2 SASEGT. CDR3 length: 13 amino acids. The CDR3: CASSPEGVYGYTF. The DNA of the CDR3 is TGTGCCAGTTCCCCAGAGGGTGTCTATGGCTACACCTTC.

This chain joins TRBV7-9 and TRBJ1-2; D gene unclear. The germline V gene has CDR1 SEHNR and CDR2 FQNEAQ (reference sequence). V was pared by 1 base and J by 8 bases, with 17 bases between. The CDR3 is 15 residues long. The CDR3, as DNA: TGTGCCAGCAGCTTAGAAGGCGGGCGGGCGCGCGGCTACACCTTC. This codes for CASSLEGGRARGYTF.

The rearrangement joins TRBV19 to TRBJ1-4, with D tentatively TRBD1 (6 bases). Germline-derived CDR1 and CDR2 are LNHDA and SQIVND (reference sequence). The CDR3 is made up of 15 amino acids. Trimming pared 5 bases from V and 2 bases from J, leaving 12 bases between. The CDR3 spells CASSRDTGTNEKLFF. CDR3 in DNA: TGTGCCAGTAGTCGGGACACGGGGACTAATGAAAAACTGTTTTTT. The full variable domain, completed using reference TRBV19 and TRBJ1-4, is DGGITQSPKYLFRKEGQNVTLSCEQNLNHDAMYWYRQDPGQGLRLIYYSQIVNDFQKGDIAEGYSVSREKKESFPLTVTSAQKNPTAFYLCASSRDTGTNEKLFFGSGTQLSVL.

The V and J genes are TRBV13 and TRBJ1-4; TRBD1 aligns across 8 bases. The CDR3 has 15 residues. Per germline, CDR1 PRHDT and CDR2 FYEKMQ (reference sequence). Trimming took 0 bases from V and 7 from J; bases not matched to a gene: 4. CDR3 DNA: TGTGCCAGCAGCTTAGGGACAGGGGCCTCTGAAAAACTGTTTTTT. This sequence encodes CASSLGTGASEKLFF.

This chain uses TRBV6-1 with TRBJ1-2; possible D gene TRBD1, 5 bases. The V gene's germline CDR1 is MNHNS and CDR2 SASEGT. Trimming cost V 10 bases and J 7 bases, with 22 bases left between them. This CDR3 is built from 14 residues. CDR3 protein: CATKIAGTESGYTF. CDR3 bases: TGTGCCACCAAAATTGCGGGGACGGAGTCTGGCTACACCTTC.

V gene TRBV5-1 combines with J gene TRBJ1-1, with D possibly being TRBD1 (5 bases). The CDR3 is 13 residues long. Trimming shortened V by 4 bases and J by 1 base, and 8 bases separated the two germline ends. Germline V CDR1 and CDR2: SGHRS, YFSETQ. The CDR3 coding sequence is TGCGCCAGCAGCGACCAGGGGAACACTGAAGCTTTCTTT. Its translation is CASSDQGNTEAFF.

This clone was found once. The chain links TRBV4-1 to TRBJ1-2, with D unclear. The germline V gene has CDR1 MGHRA and CDR2 YSYEKL. The CDR3 sequence is 15 residues long. Trimming took 2 bases from V and 0 from J, leaving 10 bases between them. This CDR3 is CASSQLDTSNYGYTF. Here the CDR3 DNA reads TGCGCCAGCAGCCAATTAGACACTTCTAACTATGGCTACACCTTC.

The chain carries TRBV11-3 and TRBJ2-7; 9 nucleotides line up with TRBD1. The CDR3 extends over 15 amino acids. Germline V lookup: CDR1 SGHNT, CDR2 YENEEA. Germline trimming cut 3 bases from V and 5 bases from J; bases unmatched to any gene: 8. The CDR3, as DNA: TGTGCCAGCAGCTTTGGTGGGACAGGGTTCGACGAGCAGTACTTC. This sequence encodes CASSFGGTGFDEQYF. Based on the CDR3 plus reference TRBV11-3 and TRBJ2-7, the full variable domain is EAGVVQSPRYKIIEKKQPVAFWCNPISGHNTLYWYLQNLGQGPELLIRYENEEAVDDSQLPKDRFSAERLKGVDSTLKIQPAELGDSAVYLCASSFGGTGFDEQYFGPGTRLTVT.

The genes are TRBV19 and TRBJ2-7; D unclear. The length of the CDR3 is 14 residues. Germline V gene data show CDR1 as LNHDA and CDR2 as SQIVND (reference sequence). Trimming took 5 bases from V and 2 from J, leaving 13 bases between them. The CDR3 sequence: CASSVGLVAYEQYF. The DNA of the CDR3 is TGTGCCAGTAGTGTAGGGCTGGTGGCCTACGAGCAGTACTTC.